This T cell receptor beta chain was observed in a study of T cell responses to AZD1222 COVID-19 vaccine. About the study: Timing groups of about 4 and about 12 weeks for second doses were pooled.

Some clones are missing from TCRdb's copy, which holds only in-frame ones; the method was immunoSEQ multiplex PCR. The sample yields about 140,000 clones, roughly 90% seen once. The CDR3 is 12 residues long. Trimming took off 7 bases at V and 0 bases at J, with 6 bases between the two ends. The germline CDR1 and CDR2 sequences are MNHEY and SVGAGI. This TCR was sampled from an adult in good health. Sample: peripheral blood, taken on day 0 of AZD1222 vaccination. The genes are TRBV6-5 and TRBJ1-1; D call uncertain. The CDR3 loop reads CASIGMNTEAFF. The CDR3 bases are TGTGCCAGCATCGGTATGAACACTGAAGCTTTCTTT.